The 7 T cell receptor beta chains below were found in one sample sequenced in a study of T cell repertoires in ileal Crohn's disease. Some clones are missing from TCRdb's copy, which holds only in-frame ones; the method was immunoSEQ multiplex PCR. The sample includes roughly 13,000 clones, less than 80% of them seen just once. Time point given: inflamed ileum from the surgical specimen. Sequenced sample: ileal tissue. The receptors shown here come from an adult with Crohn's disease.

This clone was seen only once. The CDR3 here is CASTPRGQSTEAFF. The CDR3, as DNA: TGTGCCAGCACCCCTAGGGGACAGTCAACTGAAGCTTTCTTT. The chain is built from TRBV6-5 and TRBJ1-1; TRBD1 matches at 7 bases. CDR1 MNHEY and CDR2 SVGAGI come from the germline V gene. Unmatched junction bases numbered 10, after V lost 7 bases and J lost 5 bases. The CDR3 is 14 amino acids.

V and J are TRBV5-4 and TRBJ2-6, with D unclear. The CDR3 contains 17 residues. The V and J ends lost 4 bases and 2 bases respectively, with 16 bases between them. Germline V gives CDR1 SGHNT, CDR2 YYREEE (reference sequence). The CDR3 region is CASSPGYISPGANVLTF. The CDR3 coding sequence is TGTGCCAGCAGCCCAGGTTATATCTCGCCTGGGGCCAACGTCCTGACTTTC. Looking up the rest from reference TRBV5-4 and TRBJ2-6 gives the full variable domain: ETGVTQSPTHLIKTRGQQVTLRCSSQSGHNTVSWYQQALGQGPQFIFQYYREEENGRGNFPPRFSGLQFPNYSSELNVNALELDDSALYLCASSPGYISPGANVLTFGAGSRLTVL.

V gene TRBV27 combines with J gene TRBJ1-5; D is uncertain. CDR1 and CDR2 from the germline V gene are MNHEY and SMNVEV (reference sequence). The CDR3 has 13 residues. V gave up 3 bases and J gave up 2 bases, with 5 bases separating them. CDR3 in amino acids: CASSFAGNQPQHF. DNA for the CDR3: TGTGCCAGCAGTTTCGCGGGCAATCAGCCCCAGCATTTT.

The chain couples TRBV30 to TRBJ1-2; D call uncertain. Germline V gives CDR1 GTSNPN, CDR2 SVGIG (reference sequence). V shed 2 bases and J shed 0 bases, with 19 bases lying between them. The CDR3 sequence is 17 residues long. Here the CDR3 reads CAWSYTAIPTPNYGYTF. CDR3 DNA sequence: TGTGCCTGGAGTTATACAGCCATCCCAACACCTAACTATGGCTACACCTTC.

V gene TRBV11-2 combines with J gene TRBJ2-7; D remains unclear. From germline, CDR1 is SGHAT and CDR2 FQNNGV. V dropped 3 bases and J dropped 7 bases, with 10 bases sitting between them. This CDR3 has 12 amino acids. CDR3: CASSFPLGEQYF. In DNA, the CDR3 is TGTGCCAGCAGCTTTCCATTGGGAGAGCAGTACTTC.

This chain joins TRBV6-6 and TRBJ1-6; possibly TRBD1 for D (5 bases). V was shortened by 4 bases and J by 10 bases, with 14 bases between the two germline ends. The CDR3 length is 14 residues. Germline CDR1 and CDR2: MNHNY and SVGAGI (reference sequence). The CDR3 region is CASSSQGIGSPLHF. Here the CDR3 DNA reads TGTGCCAGCAGTTCCCAGGGAATCGGGTCACCCCTCCACTTT.

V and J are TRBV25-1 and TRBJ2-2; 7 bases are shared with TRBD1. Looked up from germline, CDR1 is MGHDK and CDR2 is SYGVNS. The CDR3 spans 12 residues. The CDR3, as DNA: TGTGCTACACAGGGGCGTTCTGGGGAGCTGTTTTTT. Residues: CATQGRSGELFF. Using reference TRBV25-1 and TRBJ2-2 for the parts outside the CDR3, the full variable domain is EADIYQTPRYLVIGTGKKITLECSQTMGHDKMYWYQQDPGMELHLIHYSYGVNSTEKGDLSSESTVSRIRTEHFPLTLESARPSHTSQYLCATQGRSGELFFGEGSRLTVL.